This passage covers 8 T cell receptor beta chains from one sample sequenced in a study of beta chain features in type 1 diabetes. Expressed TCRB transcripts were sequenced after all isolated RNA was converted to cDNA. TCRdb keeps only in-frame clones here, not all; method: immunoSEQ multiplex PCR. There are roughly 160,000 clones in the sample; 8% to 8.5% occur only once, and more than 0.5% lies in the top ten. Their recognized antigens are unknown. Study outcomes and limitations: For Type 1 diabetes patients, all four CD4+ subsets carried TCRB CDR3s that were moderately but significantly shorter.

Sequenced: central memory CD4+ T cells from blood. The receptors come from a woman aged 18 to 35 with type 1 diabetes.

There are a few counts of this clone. The CDR3 here is CASSLEEGTEAFF. The CDR3 DNA reads as TGTGCCAGCAGCTTAGAAGAGGGCACTGAAGCTTTCTTT. The chain combines TRBV7-9 with TRBJ1-1, with D unresolved. The CDR3 contains 13 residues. Germline CDR1 is SEHNR and CDR2 is FQNEAQ (reference sequence). V lost 1 base and J 4 bases, leaving 7 bases between the germline ends.

The CDR3 DNA sequence: TGTGCCTGGAGTGTAACGCGATACGAGCAGTACTTC. As protein: CAWSVTRYEQYF. The V and J genes are TRBV30 and TRBJ2-7; D call uncertain. CDR1 is GTSNPN and CDR2 is SVGIG in the germline V gene (reference sequence). V was pared by 0 bases and J by 4 bases, with 7 bases between. The CDR3 has 12 residues. Complete variable domain (other parts from reference TRBV30 and TRBJ2-7): SQTIHQWPATLVQPVGSPLSLECTVEGTSNPNLYWYRQAAGRGLQLLFYSVGIGQISSEVPQNLSASRPQDRQFILSSKKLLLSDSGFYLCAWSVTRYEQYFGPGTRLTVT.

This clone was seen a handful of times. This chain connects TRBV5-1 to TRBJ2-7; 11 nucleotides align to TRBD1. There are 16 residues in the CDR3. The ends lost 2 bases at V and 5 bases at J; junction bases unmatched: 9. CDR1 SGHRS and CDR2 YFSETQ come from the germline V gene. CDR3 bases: TGCGCCAGCAGCTTACGACCGGGACAGGGGGGGCACGAGCAGTACTTC. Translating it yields CASSLRPGQGGHEQYF.

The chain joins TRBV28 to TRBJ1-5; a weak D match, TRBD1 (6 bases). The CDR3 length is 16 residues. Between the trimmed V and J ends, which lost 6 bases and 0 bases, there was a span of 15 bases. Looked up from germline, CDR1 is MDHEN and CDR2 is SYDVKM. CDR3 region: CASSQGGRDSNQPQHF. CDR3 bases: TGTGCCAGCAGCCAAGGGGGTAGGGATAGCAATCAGCCCCAGCATTTT.

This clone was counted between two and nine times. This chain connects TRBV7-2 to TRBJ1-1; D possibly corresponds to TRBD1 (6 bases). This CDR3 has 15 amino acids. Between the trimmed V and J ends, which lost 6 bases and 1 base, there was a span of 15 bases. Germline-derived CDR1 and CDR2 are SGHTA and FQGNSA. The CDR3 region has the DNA TGTGCCAGCAGACGAGGGGGAGGGGGGAACACTGAAGCTTTCTTT. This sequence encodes CASRRGGGGNTEAFF.

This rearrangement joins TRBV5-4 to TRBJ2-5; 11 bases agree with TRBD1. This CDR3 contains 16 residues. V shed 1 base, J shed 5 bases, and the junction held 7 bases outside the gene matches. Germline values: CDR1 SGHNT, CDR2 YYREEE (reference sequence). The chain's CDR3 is CASSLRTGGARETQYF. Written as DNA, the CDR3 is TGTGCCAGCAGCTTGCGGACAGGGGGCGCAAGGGAGACCCAGTACTTC.

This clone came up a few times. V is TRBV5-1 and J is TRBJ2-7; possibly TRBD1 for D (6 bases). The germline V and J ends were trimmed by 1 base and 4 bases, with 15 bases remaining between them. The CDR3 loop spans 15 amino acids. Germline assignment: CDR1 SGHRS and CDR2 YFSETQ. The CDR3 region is CASSLSLTDRYEQYF. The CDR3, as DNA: TGCGCCAGCAGCTTGAGTTTGACAGACAGGTACGAGCAGTACTTC.

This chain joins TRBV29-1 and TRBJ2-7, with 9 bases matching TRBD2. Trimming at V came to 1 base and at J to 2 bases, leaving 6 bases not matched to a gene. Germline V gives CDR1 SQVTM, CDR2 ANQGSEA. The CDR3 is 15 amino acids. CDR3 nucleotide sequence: TGCAGCGTTGAAGGGTTTCTAGCGGGGACCTACGAGCAGTACTTC. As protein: CSVEGFLAGTYEQYF.